This T cell receptor (beta chain) was captured by sequencing in a study of CD8 T cells in Susac syndrome. This CDR3 contains 13 residues. The ends were cut back, 3 bases at V and 6 bases at J, with 13 bases in the middle. CDR1 SGDLS and CDR2 YYNGEE come from the germline V gene. After extraction with the RNeasy kit, about 0.5 to 1 ug of the RNA was reverse transcribed using random hexamers. TCRdb reprocessed the immunoSEQ multiplex PCR reads via MiXCR and lists one record per CDR3 protein. The sample gives some 150,000 distinct CDR3 sequences, approximately 94% of which show up once; 0.2% to 0.25% is in the top ten.

Sequencing was performed on CD8+ T cells from PBMCs. The receptor was derived from a human donor with multiple sclerosis. This chain uses TRBV9 with TRBJ2-7; D could derive from TRBD1 or TRBD2 (5 bases each). CDR3 DNA sequence: TGTGCCAGCAGCGCCGGGACGATTAGCGAGCAGTACTTC. Its translation: CASSAGTISEQYF.